What follows are 19 T cell receptor beta chains derived from one specimen sequenced in a study of blood T cells in healthy people across ages. Then a second PCR, running about 6 to 11 cycles, was carried out with a sample-barcoded 5' primer and a J-beta primer mix. TCRdb re-called the 5' RACE reads through MiXCR, storing one row per CDR3 protein. The table records fewer than 2,000,000 distinct CDR3 sequences, roughly 32% of them present only once. Sequencing was done on a sample of blood. The receptors stem from a woman aged 25-40 years in good health.

The gene calls are TRBV27 and TRBJ2-1, with D perhaps matching TRBD2 (5 bases). The CDR3 length is 16 residues. Trimming removed 2 bases at V and 4 bases at J, with 15 bases between. Germline V CDR1 and CDR2: MNHEY, SMNVEV (reference sequence). The chain's CDR3 is CASSLLRAGSYNEQFF. In DNA, the CDR3 is TGTGCCAGCAGTTTACTGCGGGCAGGATCATACAATGAGCAGTTCTTC.

This clonotype came up many times. This rearrangement joins TRBV29-1 to TRBJ2-1, with 8 bases identical to TRBD2. The CDR3 length is 12 residues. Per the germline V gene, CDR1 is SQVTM and CDR2 is ANQGSEA. Trimming removed 4 bases from V and 7 bases from J; junction bases left unmatched: 3. In DNA, the CDR3 is TGCAGCGTTGGGGTAGCGGGGAATGAGCAGTTCTTC. The encoded protein is CSVGVAGNEQFF.

As concerns this clonotype: A junction end diverges from the germline sequence, so it may reflect a read error. This chain links TRBV9 with TRBJ2-7; 9 bases are shared with TRBD2. Germline V lookup: CDR1 SGDLS, CDR2 YYNGEE. The length of the CDR3 is 17 residues. This CDR3 reads CASSPDLLAGPSYEQYF. CDR3 bases: TGCGCCAGCAGCCCCGACCTCCTAGCGGGGCCTTCCTACGAGCAGTACTTC.

This clonotype is a singleton in its sample. The chain combines TRBV5-1 with TRBJ2-7, with D perhaps TRBD1 or TRBD2 (5 bases each). The CDR3 has 15 amino acids. The V gene's germline CDR1 is SGHRS and CDR2 YFSETQ. V was shortened by 0 bases and J by 2 bases, with 12 bases between the two germline ends. Here the CDR3 DNA reads TGCGCCAGCAGCTTGGAAGGGACGGCCACCTACGAGCAGTACTTC. Translated: CASSLEGTATYEQYF.

This clonotype was recorded many times. The chain recombines TRBV4-1 with TRBJ2-7, with 8 bases matching TRBD1. CDR1 and CDR2 from the germline V gene are MGHRA and YSYEKL. The CDR3 length is 16 residues. Trimming removed 1 base from V and 0 bases from J; junction bases left unmatched: 5. CDR3 amino acids: CASSQVWDRSSYEQYF. The CDR3 nucleotides are TGCGCCAGCAGCCAAGTGTGGGACAGGAGCTCCTACGAGCAGTACTTC.

This sequence joins TRBV28 and TRBJ2-7; D not resolved. Trimming pared 7 bases from V and 6 bases from J, leaving 19 bases between. Per germline, CDR1 MDHEN and CDR2 SYDVKM. This CDR3 region has 14 residues. The CDR3 DNA follows: TGTGCCAGCAACCCCAGAAAACTCGCGGCCGAGCAGTACTTC. Protein: CASNPRKLAAEQYF. Using reference TRBV28 and TRBJ2-7 for the parts outside the CDR3, the full variable domain is DVKVTQSSRYLVKRTGEKVFLECVQDMDHENMFWYRQDPGLGLRLIYFSYDVKMKEKGDIPEGYSVSREKKERFSLILESASTNQTSMYLCASNPRKLAAEQYFGPGTRLTVT.

This clonotype was seen more than once but under ten times. The J gene is TRBJ2-7, the V gene TRBV18; D might be TRBD1 (6 bases). The CDR3 spans 14 residues. V lost 8 bases, J lost 1 base, and 15 bases lay in between. Germline assignment: CDR1 KGHSH and CDR2 LQKENI. Here the CDR3 reads CASRTTQGSYEQYF. CDR3 nucleotide sequence: TGTGCCAGCCGAACGACACAGGGATCCTACGAGCAGTACTTC.

At least ten counts were recorded for this clonotype. The rearrangement links TRBV20-1 to TRBJ2-1, with D maybe TRBD1 (6 bases). Germline values: CDR1 DFQATT, CDR2 SNEGSKA (reference sequence). The CDR3 loop spans 15 amino acids. V gave up 3 bases and J gave up 3 bases, with 15 bases separating them. The DNA for the CDR3 is TGCAGTGCTAGTGAGGTGGGGGCAATCTACAATGAGCAGTTCTTC. Protein: CSASEVGAIYNEQFF.

In the case of this clonotype: At one end, the junction sequence differs from germline, possibly due to a read error. The chain is built from TRBV7-7 and TRBJ2-1, with D perhaps TRBD1 (6 bases). The CDR3 spans 15 residues. Germline-derived CDR1 and CDR2 are SSHAT and FNYEAQ (reference sequence). This chain's CDR3 is CASSPGTTHLNQQFF. In nucleotides, the CDR3 is TGTGCCAGCAGCCCCGGGACAACTCATCTCAATCAGCAGTTCTTC.

The chain has TRBV5-6 and TRBJ2-5; 7 nucleotides match TRBD2. V lost 4 bases and J lost 4; bases outside the gene matches: 7. The CDR3 sequence is 14 residues long. The germline gives CDR1 SGHDT, CDR2 YYEEEE. Here the CDR3 reads CASSLSGDGETQYF. The CDR3 DNA sequence: TGTGCCAGCAGCCTCAGCGGGGATGGAGAGACCCAGTACTTC.

This rearrangement joins TRBV28 to TRBJ2-7; TRBD2 is a possible D gene (6 bases). V lost 5 bases and J 3 bases, leaving 20 bases between the germline ends. Per germline, CDR1 MDHEN and CDR2 SYDVKM. This CDR3 spans 16 amino acids. The DNA of the CDR3 is TGTGCCAGCAGTCCCGGGACTCTCGGGGTAAGCTACGAGCAGTACTTC. Translating gives CASSPGTLGVSYEQYF.

This clonotype occurred a few times. This chain uses TRBV27 with TRBJ2-3, with 8 bases fitting TRBD2. CDR3 size: 18 residues. The J segment lost 3 bases and the V segment lost 1 base, leaving 12 bases of the junction unmatched. In germline, CDR1 is MNHEY, CDR2 SMNVEV (reference sequence). The CDR3 here is CASSLYRAGGSRTDTQYF. DNA of the CDR3: TGTGCCAGCAGTTTATATAGGGCGGGAGGTAGTCGTACAGATACGCAGTATTTT.

This chain joins TRBV20-1 and TRBJ1-5; D call uncertain. There are 14 residues in the CDR3. Trimming removed 0 bases from V and 7 bases from J, with 13 bases in between. Per the germline V gene, CDR1 is DFQATT and CDR2 is SNEGSKA (reference sequence). CDR3 coding DNA: TGCAGTGCTAGAGATCCGCTTCCCGGACAGCCCCAGCATTTT. This codes for CSARDPLPGQPQHF.

The chain carries TRBV2 and TRBJ2-7, with D perhaps given as TRBD1 or TRBD2 (5 bases each). The CDR3 loop spans 15 amino acids. The V gene's germline CDR1 is SNHLY and CDR2 FYNNEI. The V gene lost 7 bases and the J gene lost 4 bases, with 20 bases spanning the gap. DNA for the CDR3: TGTGCCAGCAACCCTATGGGGGTTCGTTGGTACGAGCAGTACTTC. Translating gives CASNPMGVRWYEQYF.

The chain recombines TRBV24-1 with TRBJ2-5, with D perhaps matching TRBD1 (6 bases). The V and J ends lost 3 bases and 4 bases respectively, with 11 bases between them. There are 14 residues in the CDR3. Per the germline V gene, CDR1 is KGHDR and CDR2 is SFDVKD. This CDR3 is CATSDPRTVETQYF. Here the CDR3 DNA reads TGTGCCACCAGTGATCCCCGGACAGTAGAGACCCAGTACTTC.

This clonotype was seen more than once but under ten times. The V and J genes are TRBV30 and TRBJ1-5; TRBD1 aligns across 7 bases. The V gene's germline CDR1 is GTSNPN and CDR2 SVGIG (reference sequence). The CDR3 runs to 16 residues. V shed 0 bases and J 4 bases; nucleotides not matched to a gene: 9. CDR3 amino acids: CAWSVRGGAGNQPQHF. In nucleotides, the CDR3 is TGTGCCTGGAGTGTAAGAGGGGGCGCGGGGAATCAGCCCCAGCATTTT.

This chain uses TRBV21-1 with TRBJ1-2. TRBV21-1 counts as a pseudogene. The CDR3 is 17 residues long. This chain's CDR3 is CASSKVPPGGPNYGYTF. The CDR3 nucleotides read TGTGCCAGCAGCAAAGTCCCACCCGGGGGGCCCAACTATGGCTACACCTTC.

The genes are TRBV11-2 and TRBJ2-5; 12 bases are a match to TRBD1. CDR1 SGHAT and CDR2 FQNNGV come from the germline V gene. Trimming removed 2 bases from V and 5 bases from J; junction bases left unmatched: 6. The CDR3 sequence is 16 residues long. Written as DNA, the CDR3 is TGTGCCAGCAGCTTACCCCGGGACAGGGGGCTGGAGACCCAGTACTTC. Translated: CASSLPRDRGLETQYF. Complete variable domain (other parts from reference TRBV11-2 and TRBJ2-5): EAGVAQSPRYKIIEKRQSVAFWCNPISGHATLYWYQQILGQGPKLLIQFQNNGVVDDSQLPKDRFSAERLKGVDSTLKIQPAKLEDSAVYLCASSLPRDRGLETQYFGPGTRLLVL.

This clonotype was seen repeatedly, ten times or more. J is TRBJ2-5 and V is TRBV7-9; D is undetermined. The CDR3 runs 13 residues. The V end lost 2 bases, the J end lost 2 bases, and 6 bases lay between the germline ends. The germline V gene encodes CDR1 SEHNR and CDR2 FQNEAQ (reference sequence). CDR3 amino acids: CASSLFGQETQYF. CDR3 DNA: TGTGCCAGCAGCTTATTTGGACAAGAGACCCAGTACTTC.